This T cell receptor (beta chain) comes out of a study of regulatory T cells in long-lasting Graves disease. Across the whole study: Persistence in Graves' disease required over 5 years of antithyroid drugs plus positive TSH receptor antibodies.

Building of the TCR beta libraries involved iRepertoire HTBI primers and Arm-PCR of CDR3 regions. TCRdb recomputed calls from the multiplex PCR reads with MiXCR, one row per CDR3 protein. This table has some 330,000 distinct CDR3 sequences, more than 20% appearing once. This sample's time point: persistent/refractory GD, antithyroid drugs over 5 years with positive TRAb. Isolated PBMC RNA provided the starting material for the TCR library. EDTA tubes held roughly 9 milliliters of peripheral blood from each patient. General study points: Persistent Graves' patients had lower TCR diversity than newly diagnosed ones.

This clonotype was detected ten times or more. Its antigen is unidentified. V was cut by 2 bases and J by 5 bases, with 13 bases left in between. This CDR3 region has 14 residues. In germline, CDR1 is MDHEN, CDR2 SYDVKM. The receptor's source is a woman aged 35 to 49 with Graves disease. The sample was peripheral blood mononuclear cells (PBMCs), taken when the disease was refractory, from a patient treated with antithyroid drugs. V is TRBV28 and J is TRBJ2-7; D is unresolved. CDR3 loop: CASSLEDLTDEQYF. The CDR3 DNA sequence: TGTGCCAGCAGTTTAGAGGACCTTACAGACGAGCAGTACTTC.